This entry lists 23 T cell receptor beta chains sequenced from one sample in a study of spatial heterogeneity in lung cancer. Each CDR3 protein gets one entry after TCRdb re-called the 5' RACE reads with MiXCR. The table includes 17,000 or so distinct CDR3 sequences, under 8% detected once. General study findings and limits: Tumor mutation counts were tracked by expanded intratumoral alpha and beta TCR counts.

These receptors' antigens are unknown. The time point is: sample taken at primary tumor resection. The sequences come from lung tumor tissue, collected at surgery. These receptors all stem from a male donor with early-stage non-small cell lung cancer.

Note on this clonotype: Being off target in a library aimed at alpha chains, this beta chain has a size of little meaning. This chain uses TRBV6-1 with TRBJ2-5, with D perhaps TRBD1 (5 bases). The CDR3 spans 18 residues. CDR1 is MNHNS and CDR2 is SASEGT in the germline V gene. V was shortened by 6 bases and J by 0 bases, with 23 bases between the two germline ends. CDR3 DNA: TGTGCCAGCAGCGATACAATTAAACGACAGCCCTACCAAGAGACCCAGTACTTC. It specifies CASSDTIKRQPYQETQYF.

This clonotype turned up a few times. This beta chain lies outside the target of a library built for alpha chains; its clone size means little. V gene TRBV6-5 combines with J gene TRBJ2-7; 9 bases map to TRBD1. This CDR3 has 14 amino acids. CDR1 is MNHEY, CDR2 SVGAGI, per germline. Germline trimming cut 2 bases from V and 4 bases from J; bases unmatched to any gene: 3. CDR3 coding DNA: TGTGCCAGCAGTTACAAGGGACAGGGTTACGAGCAGTACTTC. This gives the protein CASSYKGQGYEQYF.

This clonotype was recorded at least ten times. This beta chain turned up in a library designed for alpha chains; as an off-target read, its abundance says little. CDR3 amino acids: CASRQSVYGYTF. For the CDR3, the DNA is TGTGCCTCACGACAGTCTGTTTATGGCTACACCTTC. This chain connects TRBV6-2 or TRBV6-3 to TRBJ1-2, with a tentative D call TRBD1 (5 bases). Trimming removed 11 bases at V and 5 bases at J, with 15 bases between. Germline V gives CDR1 MNHEY, CDR2 SVGEGT. The CDR3 extends over 12 amino acids.

This clonotype has at least ten counts. The library was built for alpha chains, so this beta chain is an off-target read and its size means little. CDR3 loop: CASSRGDRGAFF. The CDR3 DNA reads as TGTGCCAGCAGTCGTGGGGACAGGGGAGCTTTCTTT. The chain recombines TRBV6-5 with TRBJ1-1, with TRBD1 matching over 10 bases. V gave up 5 bases and J gave up 10 bases; unmatched junction bases: 4. Germline CDR1 and CDR2: MNHEY and SVGAGI. The CDR3 contains 12 residues.

This clonotype is judged large. This beta chain is off target for a library built for alpha chains, so its abundance means little. This chain uses TRBV6-1 with TRBJ1-5; 7 nucleotides match TRBD1. CDR3 length equals 15 residues. J gave up 6 bases and V 1 base, and 6 bases lay outside the gene matches. CDR1 is MNHNS, CDR2 SASEGT, per germline. CDR3 coding DNA: TGTGCCAGCAGTGAAGTCGCAGGGGGAATTCAGCCCCAGCATTTT. Its translation is CASSEVAGGIQPQHF.

This clonotype was picked up many times. Within a library made for alpha chains, this beta chain is off target, and its count is uninformative. CDR3 bases: TGTGCCAGCAGCTTAGACAGGGAGCCTGGCTACACCTTC. Protein sequence: CASSLDREPGYTF. The chain is built from TRBV7-2 and TRBJ1-2; maybe TRBD1 (6 bases). The germline CDR1 and CDR2 sequences are SGHTA and FQGNSA. Trimming took 1 base from V and 7 from J, leaving 10 bases between them. The length of the CDR3 is 13 residues.

In this sample, this clonotype turned up many times. This beta chain appears as a stray read in a library generated for alpha chains; its size is not informative. The chain combines TRBV20-1 with TRBJ1-6; 7 nucleotides line up with TRBD1. CDR3 length: 14 residues. The V gene end was trimmed by 2 bases and the J gene end by 9 bases; junction bases not matched to a gene: 7. CDR1 and CDR2 (germline): DFQATT, SNEGSKA (reference sequence). CDR3 protein: CSARPGTAGSPLHF. The CDR3 region has the DNA TGCAGTGCTAGACCGGGGACAGCGGGTTCACCCCTCCACTTT.

To note about this clonotype: Because this beta chain is a stray read in a library intended to capture alpha chains, its abundance should not be given much weight. This chain links TRBV27 with TRBJ2-5; 11 bases agree with TRBD1. Germline values: CDR1 MNHEY, CDR2 SMNVEV (reference sequence). The V segment lost 6 bases and the J segment 0 bases; nucleotides outside the gene matches: 12. The CDR3 is made up of 18 amino acids. CDR3 protein: CASSAIGQGAFYQETQYF. CDR3 nucleotide sequence: TGTGCCAGCAGCGCTATAGGACAGGGGGCTTTCTACCAAGAGACCCAGTACTTC.

This clonotype was recorded many times. This beta chain slipped into a library made for alpha chains as a stray read, so its size is not meaningful. The chain employs TRBV11-2 and TRBJ1-3; D ambiguous. Trimming removed 3 bases from V and 4 bases from J, with 19 bases in between. This CDR3 is built from 17 residues. CDR1 is SGHAT, CDR2 FQNNGV, per germline. CDR3 nucleotides: TGTGCCAGCAGCTTTCAAAGGGTCGTAAGGCCCGGAAACACCATATATTTT. Encoded protein: CASSFQRVVRPGNTIYF.

Of note for this clonotype: This beta chain turned up in a library designed for alpha chains; as an off-target read, its abundance says little. V usage is TRBV6-1 and J usage is TRBJ2-3; possibly TRBD1 or TRBD2 for D (6 bases each). Deletions cut 3 bases from V and 3 bases from J, with 16 bases between. The CDR3 has 16 amino acids. Germline assignment: CDR1 MNHNS and CDR2 SASEGT. CDR3 DNA: TGTGCCAGCAGTGATCCCGGGGGCCCCGGGACAGATACGCAGTATTTT. It codes for CASSDPGGPGTDTQYF.

This clonotype occurred once. The library was built for alpha chains, so this beta chain is an off-target read and its size means little. The chain carries TRBV4-1 and TRBJ1-5; 10 positions agree with TRBD1. The trim removed 0 bases at V and 7 bases at J, leaving 6 bases unmatched. CDR3 length: 16 residues. Germline CDR1 MGHRA, CDR2 YSYEKL. DNA of the CDR3: TGCGCCAGCAGCCAAGATTTGGGACAGGGGAGCCAGCCCCAGCATTTT. Its translation is CASSQDLGQGSQPQHF.

There are many counts of this clonotype. A library made for alpha chains picked up this beta chain off target, so its size means little. The V call is TRBV6-2 or TRBV6-3, the J call TRBJ2-5, with 8 bases that match TRBD1. Germline V lookup: CDR1 MNHEY, CDR2 SVGEGT. The CDR3 totals 14 residues. V gave up 6 bases and J gave up 3 bases; unmatched junction bases: 6. As DNA, the CDR3 is TGTGCCAGCAGCTGGACAGGGCCAAAAGAGACCCAGTACTTC. Protein product: CASSWTGPKETQYF.

This clonotype was seen at least ten times. A library made for alpha chains picked up this beta chain off target, so its size means little. The chain carries TRBV20-1 and TRBJ2-1; 9 nucleotides align to TRBD2. The germline V gene encodes CDR1 DFQATT and CDR2 SNEGSKA (reference sequence). J was trimmed by 4 bases and V by 0 bases; bases with no gene match: 7. The CDR3 is 16 residues long. CDR3 residues: CSAREWGLAIYNEQFF. CDR3 nucleotides: TGCAGTGCTAGAGAGTGGGGACTAGCAATTTACAATGAGCAGTTCTTC.

This clonotype was counted at least ten times. For a library built for alpha chains, this beta chain is a stray read; little rests on its size. The CDR3, as DNA: TGTGCCAGCAGTTACCTTCGGGATTTAAAAGCGGAGCAGTTCTTC. Its protein product is CASSYLRDLKAEQFF. This chain uses TRBV6-6 with TRBJ2-1; perhaps TRBD2 as D (5 bases). Per the germline V gene, CDR1 is MNHNY and CDR2 is SVGAGI (reference sequence). This CDR3 region has 15 residues. With 2 bases removed from V and 10 bases from J, the gap between germline ends came to 18 bases.

This clonotype was seen ten or more times. This beta chain is off target for a library built for alpha chains, so its abundance means little. V and J are TRBV11-3 and TRBJ2-3, with D possibly being TRBD2 (5 bases). V was pared by 0 bases and J by 1 base, with 5 bases between. The germline V gene encodes CDR1 SGHNT and CDR2 YENEEA. This CDR3 contains 14 residues. In DNA, the CDR3 is TGTGCCAGCAGCTTAGAAGCGGGCACAGATACGCAGTATTTT. Translating gives CASSLEAGTDTQYF.

Many counts were recorded for this clonotype. The library was built for alpha chains, so this beta chain is an off-target read and its size means little. The V call is TRBV6-1, the J call TRBJ2-7; perhaps TRBD2 as D (5 bases). Germline V gives CDR1 MNHNS, CDR2 SASEGT. V lost 3 bases, J lost 2 bases, and 14 bases lay in between. This CDR3 has 15 residues. The CDR3 loop is CASSDARGSAYEQYF. The CDR3 DNA reads TGTGCCAGCAGTGATGCCCGGGGAAGTGCCTACGAGCAGTACTTC.

This clonotype has at least ten counts. A library made for alpha chains picked up this beta chain off target, so its size means little. The J gene is TRBJ2-7, the V gene TRBV28, with 13 bases matching TRBD2. This CDR3 contains 15 residues. With 2 bases clipped from V and 2 bases from J, the junction kept 0 bases outside the gene matches. CDR1 is MDHEN, CDR2 SYDVKM, per germline. CDR3 sequence: CASSLGTSGTYEQYF. Here the CDR3 DNA reads TGTGCCAGCAGTTTAGGGACTAGCGGGACCTACGAGCAGTACTTC. Drawing the rest from reference TRBV28 and TRBJ2-7, the complete variable domain is DVKVTQSSRYLVKRTGEKVFLECVQDMDHENMFWYRQDPGLGLRLIYFSYDVKMKEKGDIPEGYSVSREKKERFSLILESASTNQTSMYLCASSLGTSGTYEQYFGPGTRLTVT.

This clonotype is termed medium-sized. Because the library targeted alpha chains, this beta chain is an off-target read whose size means little. J is TRBJ1-4 and V is TRBV20-1, with D hard to call. The CDR3 is made up of 12 amino acids. V dropped 0 bases and J dropped 8 bases, with 7 bases sitting between them. CDR1 is DFQATT, CDR2 SNEGSKA, per germline (reference sequence). The CDR3 region is CSARDRREKLFF. The DNA for the CDR3 is TGCAGTGCTAGAGACAGGAGAGAAAAACTGTTTTTT.

This clonotype is labeled medium-sized. Because the library targeted alpha chains, this beta chain is an off-target read whose size means little. The rearrangement uses TRBV3-1 and TRBJ2-1; D not certain. V lost 0 bases, J lost 3 bases, and 15 bases lay in between. The germline gives CDR1 LGHDT, CDR2 YNNKEL (reference sequence). The CDR3 extends over 17 amino acids. The CDR3 DNA reads as TGTGCCAGCAGCCAAGATGAACGAAGGAACATCTACAATGAGCAGTTCTTC. It is translated as CASSQDERRNIYNEQFF.

This clonotype was seen more than once but under ten times. Little can be read into the size of this beta chain, an off-target read in a library designed for alpha chains. This sequence joins TRBV2 and TRBJ1-2, with TRBD1 as a possible D gene (6 bases). The CDR3 totals 13 residues. The V gene lost 11 bases and the J gene lost 6 bases, with 19 bases spanning the gap. Germline V CDR1 and CDR2: SNHLY, FYNNEI. CDR3 DNA: TGTGCCTCAACAGGGTTTGTGAGGAATGGCTACACCTTC. This gives the protein CASTGFVRNGYTF.

This clonotype was counted at least ten times. As an off-target read in a library built for alpha chains, this beta chain has a frequency of little significance. The V and J genes are TRBV20-1 and TRBJ2-1; no firm D call. Trimming took 5 bases from V and 6 from J, leaving 17 bases between them. From germline, CDR1 is DFQATT and CDR2 SNEGSKA (reference sequence). This CDR3 is built from 14 residues. The CDR3 is CSAPDLVLVNEQFF. CDR3 nucleotides: TGCAGTGCTCCCGATCTAGTTCTAGTCAATGAGCAGTTCTTC.

This clonotype appeared many times. This beta chain appears as a stray read in a library generated for alpha chains; its size is not informative. This chain uses TRBV20-1 with TRBJ1-5, with D possibly TRBD1 on 5 matching bases. Trimming took 6 bases from V and 5 from J, leaving 14 bases between them. This CDR3 is 13 amino acids long. Looked up from germline, CDR1 is DFQATT and CDR2 is SNEGSKA (reference sequence). CDR3 DNA: TGCAGTGCCTTTTCTGGGGGGTATCAGCCCCAGCATTTT. It encodes CSAFSGGYQPQHF.

This clonotype came up many times. A library prepared for alpha chains yielded this beta chain as an off-target read; its size is of little meaning. This chain uses TRBV6-5 with TRBJ1-6; D is unresolved. Trimming cost V 3 bases and J 9 bases, with 6 bases left between them. This CDR3 spans 12 amino acids. Germline lookup yields CDR1 MNHEY and CDR2 SVGAGI. The CDR3 nucleotides are TGTGCCAGCAGTTATCCCGGTTCACCCCTCCACTTT. This codes for CASSYPGSPLHF.